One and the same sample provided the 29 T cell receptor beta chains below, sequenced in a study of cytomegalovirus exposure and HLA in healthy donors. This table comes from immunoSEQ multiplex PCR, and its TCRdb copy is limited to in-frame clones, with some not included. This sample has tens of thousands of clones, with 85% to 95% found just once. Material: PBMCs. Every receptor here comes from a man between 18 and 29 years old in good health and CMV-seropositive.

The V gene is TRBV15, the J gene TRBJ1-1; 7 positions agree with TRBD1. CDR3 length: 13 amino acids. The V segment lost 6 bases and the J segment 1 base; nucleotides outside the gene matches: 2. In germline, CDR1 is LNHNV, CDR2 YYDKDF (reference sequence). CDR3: CATRWTGNTEAFF. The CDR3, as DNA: TGTGCCACCAGATGGACAGGGAACACTGAAGCTTTCTTT.

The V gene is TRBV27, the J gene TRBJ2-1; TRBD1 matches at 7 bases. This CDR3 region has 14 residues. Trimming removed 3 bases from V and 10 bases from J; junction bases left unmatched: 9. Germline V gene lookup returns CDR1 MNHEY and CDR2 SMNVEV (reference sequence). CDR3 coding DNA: TGTGCCAGCAGTTTCCGGGACAGATTCAGGGAGCAGTTCTTC. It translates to CASSFRDRFREQFF.

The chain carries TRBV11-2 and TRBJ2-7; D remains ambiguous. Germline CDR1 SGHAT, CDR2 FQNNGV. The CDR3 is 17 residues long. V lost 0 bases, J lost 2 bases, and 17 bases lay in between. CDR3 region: CASSLEVLRYKPYEQYF. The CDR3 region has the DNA TGTGCCAGCAGCTTAGAAGTTCTTCGTTACAAACCCTACGAGCAGTACTTC.

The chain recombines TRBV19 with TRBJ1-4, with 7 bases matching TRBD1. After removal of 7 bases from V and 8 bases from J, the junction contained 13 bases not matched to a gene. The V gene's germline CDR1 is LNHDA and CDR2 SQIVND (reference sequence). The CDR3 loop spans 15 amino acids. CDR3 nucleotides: TGTGCCAGTAAGCCACCCGGGACAGCGGACGAAAAACTGTTTTTT. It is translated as CASKPPGTADEKLFF. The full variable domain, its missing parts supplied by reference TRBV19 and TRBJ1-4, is DGGITQSPKYLFRKEGQNVTLSCEQNLNHDAMYWYRQDPGQGLRLIYYSQIVNDFQKGDIAEGYSVSREKKESFPLTVTSAQKNPTAFYLCASKPPGTADEKLFFGSGTQLSVL.

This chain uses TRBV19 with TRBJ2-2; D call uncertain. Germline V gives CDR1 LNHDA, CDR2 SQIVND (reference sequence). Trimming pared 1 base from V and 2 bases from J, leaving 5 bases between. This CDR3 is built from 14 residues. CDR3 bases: TGTGCCAGTAGTATAGGAGTAAACACCGGGGAGCTGTTTTTT. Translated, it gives CASSIGVNTGELFF. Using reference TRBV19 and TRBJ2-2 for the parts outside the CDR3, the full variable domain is DGGITQSPKYLFRKEGQNVTLSCEQNLNHDAMYWYRQDPGQGLRLIYYSQIVNDFQKGDIAEGYSVSREKKESFPLTVTSAQKNPTAFYLCASSIGVNTGELFFGEGSRLTVL.

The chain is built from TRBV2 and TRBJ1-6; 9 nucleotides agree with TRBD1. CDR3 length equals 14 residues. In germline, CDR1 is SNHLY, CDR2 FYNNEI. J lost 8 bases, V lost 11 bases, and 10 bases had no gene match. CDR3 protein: CAAMDRGRDSPLHF. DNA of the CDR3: TGTGCCGCAATGGACAGGGGACGAGATTCACCCCTCCACTTT.

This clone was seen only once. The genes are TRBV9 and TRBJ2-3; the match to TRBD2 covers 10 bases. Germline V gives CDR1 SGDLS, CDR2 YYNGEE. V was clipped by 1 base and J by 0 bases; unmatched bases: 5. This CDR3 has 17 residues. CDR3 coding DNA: TGTGCCAGCAGCGTACCTAGCGGGGGCCATAGCACAGATACGCAGTATTTT. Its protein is CASSVPSGGHSTDTQYF.

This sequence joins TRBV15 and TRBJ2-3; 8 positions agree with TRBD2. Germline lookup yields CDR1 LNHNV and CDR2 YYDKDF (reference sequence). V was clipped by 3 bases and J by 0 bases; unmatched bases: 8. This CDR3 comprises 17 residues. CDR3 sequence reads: CATSRPGLVISTDTQYF. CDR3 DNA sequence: TGTGCCACCAGCAGGCCGGGACTAGTGATTAGCACAGATACGCAGTATTTT.

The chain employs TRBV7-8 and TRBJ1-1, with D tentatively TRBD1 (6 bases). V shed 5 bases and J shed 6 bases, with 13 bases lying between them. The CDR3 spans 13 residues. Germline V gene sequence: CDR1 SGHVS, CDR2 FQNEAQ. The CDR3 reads CASSVQGFAEAFF. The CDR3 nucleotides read TGTGCCAGCAGCGTACAGGGATTCGCTGAAGCTTTCTTT.

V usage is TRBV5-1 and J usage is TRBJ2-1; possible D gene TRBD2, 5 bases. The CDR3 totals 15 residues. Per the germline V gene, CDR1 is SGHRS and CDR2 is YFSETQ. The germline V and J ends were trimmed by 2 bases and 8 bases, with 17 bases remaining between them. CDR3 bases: TGCGCCAGCAGCTTAGAGGGTACGTACCGGGATGAGCAGTTCTTC. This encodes CASSLEGTYRDEQFF.

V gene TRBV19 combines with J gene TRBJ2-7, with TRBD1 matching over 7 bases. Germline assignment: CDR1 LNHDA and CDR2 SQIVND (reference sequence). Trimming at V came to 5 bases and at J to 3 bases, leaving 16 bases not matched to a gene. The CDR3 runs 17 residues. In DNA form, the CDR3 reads TGTGCCAGTAGTGGCGAGAGGGGGCGCGGAGTCATCTACGAGCAGTACTTC. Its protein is CASSGERGRGVIYEQYF.

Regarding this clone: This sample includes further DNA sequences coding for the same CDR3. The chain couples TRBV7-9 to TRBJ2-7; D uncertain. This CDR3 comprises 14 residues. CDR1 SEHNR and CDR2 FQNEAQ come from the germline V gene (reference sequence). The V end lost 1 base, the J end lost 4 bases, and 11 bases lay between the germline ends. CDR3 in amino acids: CASSLGSRPYEQYF. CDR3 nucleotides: TGTGCCAGCAGCTTAGGCTCCAGGCCGTACGAGCAGTACTTC.

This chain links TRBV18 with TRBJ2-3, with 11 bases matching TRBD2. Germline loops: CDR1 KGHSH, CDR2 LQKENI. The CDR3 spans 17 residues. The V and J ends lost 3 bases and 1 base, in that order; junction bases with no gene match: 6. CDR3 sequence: CASSPSLGLAGTDTQYF. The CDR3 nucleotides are TGTGCCAGCTCACCCTCCCTGGGACTAGCGGGCACAGATACGCAGTATTTT.

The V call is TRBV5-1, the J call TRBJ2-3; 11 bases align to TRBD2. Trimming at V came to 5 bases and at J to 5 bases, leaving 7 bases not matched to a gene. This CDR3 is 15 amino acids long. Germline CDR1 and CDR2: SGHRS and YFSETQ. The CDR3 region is CASSKLAGDRDTQYF. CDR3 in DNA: TGCGCCAGCAGTAAACTAGCGGGGGATCGAGATACGCAGTATTTT.

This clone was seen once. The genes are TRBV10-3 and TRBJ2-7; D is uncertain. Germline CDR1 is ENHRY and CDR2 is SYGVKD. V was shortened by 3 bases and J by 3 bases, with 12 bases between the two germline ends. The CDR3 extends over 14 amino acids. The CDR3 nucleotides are TGTGCCATCAGTGACTCAGGTGGCATCTACGAGCAGTACTTC. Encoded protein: CAISDSGGIYEQYF.

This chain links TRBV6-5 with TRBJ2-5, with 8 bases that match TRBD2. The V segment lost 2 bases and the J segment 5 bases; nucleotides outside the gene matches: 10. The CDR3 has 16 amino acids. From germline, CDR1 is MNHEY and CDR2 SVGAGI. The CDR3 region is CASSYTVAGLVETQYF. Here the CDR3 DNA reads TGTGCCAGCAGTTACACCGTAGCGGGGTTGGTGGAGACCCAGTACTTC.

CDR3 in amino acids: CASSHSYEQYF. The CDR3 nucleotides read TGTGCCAGCAGCCATTCCTACGAGCAGTACTTC. V gene TRBV5-6 combines with J gene TRBJ2-7; D uncertain. The CDR3 is 11 amino acids. V dropped 4 bases and J dropped 1 base, with 3 bases sitting between them. The V gene's germline CDR1 is SGHDT and CDR2 YYEEEE.

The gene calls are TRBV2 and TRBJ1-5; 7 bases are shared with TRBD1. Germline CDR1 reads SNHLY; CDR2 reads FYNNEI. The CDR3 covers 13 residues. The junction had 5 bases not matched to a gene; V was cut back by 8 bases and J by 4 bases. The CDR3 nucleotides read TGTGCCAGCCGAGGACAGGCTAATCAGCCCCAGCATTTT. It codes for CASRGQANQPQHF. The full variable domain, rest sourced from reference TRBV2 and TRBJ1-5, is EPEVTQTPSHQVTQMGQEVILRCVPISNHLYFYWYRQILGQKVEFLVSFYNNEISEKSEIFDDQFSVERPDGSNFTLKIRSTKLEDSAMYFCASRGQANQPQHFGDGTRLSIL.

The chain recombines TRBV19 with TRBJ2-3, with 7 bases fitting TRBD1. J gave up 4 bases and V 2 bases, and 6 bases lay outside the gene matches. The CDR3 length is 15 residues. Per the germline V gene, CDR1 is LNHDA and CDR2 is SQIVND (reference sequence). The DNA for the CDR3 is TGTGCCAGTAGTATACAAGGGGGCTTCGCAGATACGCAGTATTTT. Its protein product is CASSIQGGFADTQYF.

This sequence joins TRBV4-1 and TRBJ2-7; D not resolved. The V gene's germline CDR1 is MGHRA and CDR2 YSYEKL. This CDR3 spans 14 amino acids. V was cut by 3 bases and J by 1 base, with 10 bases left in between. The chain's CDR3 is CASSHPGRSYEQYF. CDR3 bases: TGCGCCAGCAGCCATCCAGGCCGGTCCTACGAGCAGTACTTC.

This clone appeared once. CDR3 DNA: TGTGCCATCAACGACAGGGGGGATGCCGGGGAGCTGTTTTTT. Its translation is CAINDRGDAGELFF. The chain couples TRBV10-3 to TRBJ2-2; TRBD1 matches 9 bases. The V segment lost 7 bases and the J segment 6 bases; nucleotides outside the gene matches: 6. The CDR3 covers 14 residues. CDR1 and CDR2 from the germline V gene are ENHRY and SYGVKD.

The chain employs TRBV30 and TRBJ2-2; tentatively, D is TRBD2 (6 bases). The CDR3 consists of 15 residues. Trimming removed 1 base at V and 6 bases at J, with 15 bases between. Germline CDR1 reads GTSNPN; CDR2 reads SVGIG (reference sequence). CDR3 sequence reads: CAWSGRDGESGELFF. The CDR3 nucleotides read TGTGCCTGGAGTGGGAGGGATGGGGAATCCGGGGAGCTGTTTTTT.

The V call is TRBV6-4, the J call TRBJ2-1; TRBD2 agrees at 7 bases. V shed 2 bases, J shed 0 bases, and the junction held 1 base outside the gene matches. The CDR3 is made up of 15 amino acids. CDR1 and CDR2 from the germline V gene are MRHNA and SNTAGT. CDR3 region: CASSDGEGSYNEQFF. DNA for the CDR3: TGTGCCAGCAGTGACGGGGAGGGCTCCTACAATGAGCAGTTCTTC.

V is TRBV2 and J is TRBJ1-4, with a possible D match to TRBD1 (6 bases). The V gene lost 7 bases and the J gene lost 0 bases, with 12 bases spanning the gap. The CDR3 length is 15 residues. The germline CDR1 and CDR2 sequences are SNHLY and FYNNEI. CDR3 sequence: CASKGTMATNEKLFF. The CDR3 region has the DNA TGTGCCAGCAAGGGGACAATGGCAACTAATGAAAAACTGTTTTTT.

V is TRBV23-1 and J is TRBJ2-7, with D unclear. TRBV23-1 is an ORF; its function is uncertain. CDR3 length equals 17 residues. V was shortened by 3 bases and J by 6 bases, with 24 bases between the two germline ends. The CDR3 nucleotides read TGCGCCAGCAGTCATCTCCCCTGTTTGGGCGCCGTTTGCGAGCAGTACTTC. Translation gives CASSHLPCLGAVCEQYF.

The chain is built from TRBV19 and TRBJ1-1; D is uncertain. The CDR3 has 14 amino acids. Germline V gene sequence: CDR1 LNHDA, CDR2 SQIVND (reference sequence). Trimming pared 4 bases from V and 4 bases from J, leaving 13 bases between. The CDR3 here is CASSKRAPVTEAFF. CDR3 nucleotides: TGTGCCAGTAGTAAGCGGGCTCCGGTCACTGAAGCTTTCTTT.

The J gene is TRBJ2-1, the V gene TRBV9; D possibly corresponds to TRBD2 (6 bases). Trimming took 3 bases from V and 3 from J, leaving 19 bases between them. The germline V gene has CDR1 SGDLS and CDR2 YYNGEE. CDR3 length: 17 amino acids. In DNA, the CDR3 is TGTGCCAGCAGCGCAGCCGGGAGCCCAAACCTCTACAATGAGCAGTTCTTC. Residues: CASSAAGSPNLYNEQFF.

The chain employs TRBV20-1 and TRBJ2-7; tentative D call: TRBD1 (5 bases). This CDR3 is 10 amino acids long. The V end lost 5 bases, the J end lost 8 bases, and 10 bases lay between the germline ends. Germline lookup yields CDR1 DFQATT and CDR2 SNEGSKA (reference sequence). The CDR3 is CSAEDKKQYF. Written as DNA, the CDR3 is TGCAGTGCTGAGGACAAGAAGCAGTACTTC.

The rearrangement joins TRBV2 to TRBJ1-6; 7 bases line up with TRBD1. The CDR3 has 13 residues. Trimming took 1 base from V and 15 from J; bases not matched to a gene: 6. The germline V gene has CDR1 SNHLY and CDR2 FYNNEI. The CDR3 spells CASSEEDREFLHF. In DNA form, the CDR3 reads TGTGCCAGCAGTGAAGAAGACAGGGAATTCCTCCACTTT.